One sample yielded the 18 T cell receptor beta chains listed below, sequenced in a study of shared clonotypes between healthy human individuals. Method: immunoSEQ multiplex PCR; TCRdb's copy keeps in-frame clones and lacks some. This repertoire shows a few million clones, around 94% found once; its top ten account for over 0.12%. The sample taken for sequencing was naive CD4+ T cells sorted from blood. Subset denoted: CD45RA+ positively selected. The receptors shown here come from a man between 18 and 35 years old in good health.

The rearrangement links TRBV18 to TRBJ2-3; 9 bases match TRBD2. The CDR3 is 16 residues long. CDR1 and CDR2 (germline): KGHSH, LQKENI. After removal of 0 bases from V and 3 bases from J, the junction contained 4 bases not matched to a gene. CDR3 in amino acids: CASSPPGSGGTDTQYF. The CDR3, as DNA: TGTGCCAGCTCACCACCGGGTAGCGGGGGAACAGATACGCAGTATTTT.

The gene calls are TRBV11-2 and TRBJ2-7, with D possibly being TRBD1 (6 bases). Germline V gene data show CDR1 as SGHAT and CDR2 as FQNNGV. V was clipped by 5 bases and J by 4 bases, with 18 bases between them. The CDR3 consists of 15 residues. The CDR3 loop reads CASSVNREEEYEQYF. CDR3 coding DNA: TGTGCCAGCAGCGTAAACAGGGAAGAAGAGTACGAGCAGTACTTC.

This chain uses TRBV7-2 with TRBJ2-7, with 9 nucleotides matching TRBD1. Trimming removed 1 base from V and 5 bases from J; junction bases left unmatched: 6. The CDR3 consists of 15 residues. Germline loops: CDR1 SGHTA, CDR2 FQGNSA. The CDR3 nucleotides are TGTGCCAGCAGCTTAGTCGGACAGGGGAATCACGAGCAGTACTTC. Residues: CASSLVGQGNHEQYF. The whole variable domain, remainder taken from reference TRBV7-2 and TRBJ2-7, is GAGVSQSPSNKVTEKGKDVELRCDPISGHTALYWYRQSLGQGLEFLIYFQGNSAPDKSGLPSDRFSAERTGGSVSTLTIQRTQQEDSAVYLCASSLVGQGNHEQYFGPGTRLTVT.

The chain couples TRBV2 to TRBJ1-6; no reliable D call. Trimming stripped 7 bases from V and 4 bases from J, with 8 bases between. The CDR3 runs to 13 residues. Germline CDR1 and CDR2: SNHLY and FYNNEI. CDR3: CASMSEYNSPLHF. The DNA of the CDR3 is TGTGCCAGCATGTCAGAATATAATTCACCCCTCCACTTT.

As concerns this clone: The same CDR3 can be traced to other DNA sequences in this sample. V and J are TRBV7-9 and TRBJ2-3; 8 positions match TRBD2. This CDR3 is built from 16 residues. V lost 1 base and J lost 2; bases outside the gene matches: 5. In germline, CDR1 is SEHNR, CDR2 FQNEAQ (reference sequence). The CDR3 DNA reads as TGTGCCAGCAGCTTAGGGCTAGCGGGCACCACAGATACGCAGTATTTT. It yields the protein CASSLGLAGTTDTQYF. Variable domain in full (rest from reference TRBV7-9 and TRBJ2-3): DTGVSQNPRHKITKRGQNVTFRCDPISEHNRLYWYRQTLGQGPEFLTYFQNEAQLEKSRLLSDRFSAERPKGSFSTLEIQRTEQGDSAMYLCASSLGLAGTTDTQYFGPGTRLTVL.

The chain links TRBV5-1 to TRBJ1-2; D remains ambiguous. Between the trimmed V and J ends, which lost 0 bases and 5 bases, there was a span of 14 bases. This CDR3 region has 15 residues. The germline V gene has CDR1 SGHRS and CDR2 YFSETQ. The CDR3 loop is CASSLDTARTYGYTF. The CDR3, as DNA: TGCGCCAGCAGCTTGGACACGGCCCGGACTTATGGCTACACCTTC.

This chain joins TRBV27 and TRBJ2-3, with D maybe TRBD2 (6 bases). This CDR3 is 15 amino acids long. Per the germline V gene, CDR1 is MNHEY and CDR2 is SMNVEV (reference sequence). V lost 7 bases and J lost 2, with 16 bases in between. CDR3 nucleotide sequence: TGTGCCAGCACCTTGACGGGACTTTACACAGATACGCAGTATTTT. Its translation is CASTLTGLYTDTQYF.

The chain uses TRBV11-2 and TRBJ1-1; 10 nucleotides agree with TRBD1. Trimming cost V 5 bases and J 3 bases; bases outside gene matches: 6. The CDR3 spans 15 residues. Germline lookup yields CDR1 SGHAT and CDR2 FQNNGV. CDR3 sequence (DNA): TGTGCCAGCAGCCGGGACAGGGGCACCTACACTGAAGCTTTCTTT. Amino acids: CASSRDRGTYTEAFF.

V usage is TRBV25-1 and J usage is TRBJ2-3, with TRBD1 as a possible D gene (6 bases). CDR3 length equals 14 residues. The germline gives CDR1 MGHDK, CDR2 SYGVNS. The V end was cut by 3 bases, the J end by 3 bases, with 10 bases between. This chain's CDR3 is CASSEVTGTDTQYF. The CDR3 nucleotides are TGTGCCAGCAGTGAGGTGACAGGAACAGATACGCAGTATTTT.

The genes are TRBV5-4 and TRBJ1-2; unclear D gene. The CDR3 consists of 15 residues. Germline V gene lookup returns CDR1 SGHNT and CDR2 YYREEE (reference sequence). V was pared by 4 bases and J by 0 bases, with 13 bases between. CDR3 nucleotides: TGTGCCAGCAGCATGGGAGATGGAACTAACTATGGCTACACCTTC. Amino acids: CASSMGDGTNYGYTF. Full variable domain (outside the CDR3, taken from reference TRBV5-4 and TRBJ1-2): ETGVTQSPTHLIKTRGQQVTLRCSSQSGHNTVSWYQQALGQGPQFIFQYYREEENGRGNFPPRFSGLQFPNYSSELNVNALELDDSALYLCASSMGDGTNYGYTFGSGTRLTVV.

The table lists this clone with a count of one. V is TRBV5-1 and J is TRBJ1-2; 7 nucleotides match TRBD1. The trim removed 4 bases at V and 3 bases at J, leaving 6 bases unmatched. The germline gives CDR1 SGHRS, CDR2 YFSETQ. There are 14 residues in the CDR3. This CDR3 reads CASSNQGTDYGYTF. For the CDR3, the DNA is TGCGCCAGCAGCAACCAAGGGACAGACTATGGCTACACCTTC.

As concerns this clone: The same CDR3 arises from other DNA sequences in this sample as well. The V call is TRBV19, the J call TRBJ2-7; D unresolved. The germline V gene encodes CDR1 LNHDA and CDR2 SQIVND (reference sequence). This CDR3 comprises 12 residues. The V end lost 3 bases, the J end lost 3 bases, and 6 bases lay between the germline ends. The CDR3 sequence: CASSIGNYEQYF. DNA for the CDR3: TGTGCCAGTAGTATTGGGAACTACGAGCAGTACTTC.

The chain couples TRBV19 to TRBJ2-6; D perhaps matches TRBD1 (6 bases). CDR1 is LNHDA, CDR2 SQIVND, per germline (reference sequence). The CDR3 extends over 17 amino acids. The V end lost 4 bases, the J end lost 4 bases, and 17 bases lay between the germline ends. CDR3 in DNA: TGTGCCAGTAGTAACGGGCACAGGGTGGCGGGGGCCAACGTCCTGACTTTC. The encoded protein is CASSNGHRVAGANVLTF.

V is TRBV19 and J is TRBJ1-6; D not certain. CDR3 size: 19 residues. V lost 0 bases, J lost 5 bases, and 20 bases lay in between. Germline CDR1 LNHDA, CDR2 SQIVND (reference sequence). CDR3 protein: CASSIDNPRDLPNNSPLHF. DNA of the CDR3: TGTGCCAGTAGTATAGATAACCCCCGGGATCTCCCGAATAATTCACCCCTCCACTTT. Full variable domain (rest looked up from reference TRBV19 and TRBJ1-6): DGGITQSPKYLFRKEGQNVTLSCEQNLNHDAMYWYRQDPGQGLRLIYYSQIVNDFQKGDIAEGYSVSREKKESFPLTVTSAQKNPTAFYLCASSIDNPRDLPNNSPLHFGNGTRLTVT.

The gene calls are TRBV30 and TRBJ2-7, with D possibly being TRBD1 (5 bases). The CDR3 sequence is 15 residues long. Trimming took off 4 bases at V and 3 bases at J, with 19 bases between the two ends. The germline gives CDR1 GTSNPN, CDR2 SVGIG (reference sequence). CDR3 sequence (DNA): TGTGCCTGGACAAAGGATGAACTGGGGCTCTACGAGCAGTACTTC. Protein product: CAWTKDELGLYEQYF. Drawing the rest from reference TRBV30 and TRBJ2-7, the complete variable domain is SQTIHQWPATLVQPVGSPLSLECTVEGTSNPNLYWYRQAAGRGLQLLFYSVGIGQISSEVPQNLSASRPQDRQFILSSKKLLLSDSGFYLCAWTKDELGLYEQYFGPGTRLTVT.

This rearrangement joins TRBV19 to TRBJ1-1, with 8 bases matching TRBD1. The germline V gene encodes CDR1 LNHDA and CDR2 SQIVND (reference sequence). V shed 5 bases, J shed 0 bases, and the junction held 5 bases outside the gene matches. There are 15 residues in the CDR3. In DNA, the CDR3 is TGTGCCAGTAGTGCCGGACAGGGAGTGAACACTGAAGCTTTCTTT. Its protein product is CASSAGQGVNTEAFF.

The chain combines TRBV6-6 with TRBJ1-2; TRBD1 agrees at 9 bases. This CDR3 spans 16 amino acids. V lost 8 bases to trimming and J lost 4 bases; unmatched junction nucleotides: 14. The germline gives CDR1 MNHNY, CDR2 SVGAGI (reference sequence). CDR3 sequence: CASSPPGQGKSYGYTF. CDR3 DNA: TGTGCCAGCTCACCCCCCGGACAGGGGAAGTCCTATGGCTACACCTTC.

CDR3 loop: CAISELPGQMPEAFF. The CDR3 DNA reads as TGTGCCATCAGTGAGCTACCGGGACAGATGCCTGAAGCTTTCTTT. V is TRBV10-3 and J is TRBJ1-1; 7 bases are shared with TRBD1. After removal of 2 bases from V and 6 bases from J, the junction contained 9 bases not matched to a gene. The CDR3 extends over 15 amino acids. Germline V gene data show CDR1 as ENHRY and CDR2 as SYGVKD.